This is a list of T cell receptor beta chains from one sample in a study of blood T cell repertoires in COVID-19. Clones were sequenced by immunoSEQ multiplex PCR, and TCRdb holds only the in-frame ones, with some missing. The data show about 240,000 clones, around 80% seen once. The sequencing input was peripheral blood. Receptor source: a human donor in a cohort sampled during active COVID-19. Each CDR3 is given with its conserved first and last residue. Each record gives: CDR3 DNA, CDR3 protein, V gene, J gene, clone size, D gene. The D gene is left open where the match is weak. The size of a clone is reported for some rows only, either as once, few or many, or as a class for expanded clones.

CDR3nt: TGTGCCACCAGCGCCCGACAGGGTCCTTACTCCGAGCAGTACTTC
CDR3aa: CATSARQGPYSEQYF
v_gene: TRBV15
j_gene: TRBJ2-7
abundance: .
d_gene: TRBD1

CDR3nt: TGTGCCAGCAGCCCCCAGACAACTAATGAAAAACTGTTTTTT
CDR3aa: CASSPQTTNEKLFF
v_gene: TRBV28
j_gene: TRBJ1-4
abundance: once
d_gene: .

CDR3nt: TGTGCCAGCAGTTGGAGGGCGGGGACTGAAGCTTTCTTT
CDR3aa: CASSWRAGTEAFF
v_gene: TRBV12-3/TRBV12-4
j_gene: TRBJ1-1
abundance: .
d_gene: .

CDR3nt: TGTGCCACCTCGTCGGGAGGTCGAGATACGCAGTATTTT
CDR3aa: CATSSGGRDTQYF
v_gene: TRBV24-1
j_gene: TRBJ2-3
abundance: .
d_gene: TRBD2

CDR3nt: TGTGCCACCAGTGATGGGCTAGCGGACTCCTACAATGAGCAGTTCTTC
CDR3aa: CATSDGLADSYNEQFF
v_gene: TRBV24-1
j_gene: TRBJ2-1
abundance: .
d_gene: TRBD2

CDR3nt: TGTGCCACCAGTGAGGACAGGGGAAGCACTGAAGCTTTCTTT
CDR3aa: CATSEDRGSTEAFF
v_gene: TRBV24-1
j_gene: TRBJ1-1
abundance: .
d_gene: TRBD1

CDR3nt: TGCAGTGCTAGTGTCGCGGCTAGCGGCACAGATACGCAGTATTTT
CDR3aa: CSASVAASGTDTQYF
v_gene: TRBV20-1
j_gene: TRBJ2-3
abundance: .
d_gene: .

CDR3nt: TGCAGTGCTAGTACGACTAGCGGGAGGACAGATACGCAGTATTTT
CDR3aa: CSASTTSGRTDTQYF
v_gene: TRBV20-1
j_gene: TRBJ2-3
abundance: .
d_gene: TRBD2

CDR3nt: TGTGCCAGCAGCGACCGGGGGACGAATGAGCAGTTCTTC
CDR3aa: CASSDRGTNEQFF
v_gene: TRBV7-3
j_gene: TRBJ2-1
abundance: .
d_gene: .

CDR3nt: TGTGCCACCAGTGATTCGGGGACAGGGGGCATGGAGACCCAGTACTTC
CDR3aa: CATSDSGTGGMETQYF
v_gene: TRBV24-1
j_gene: TRBJ2-5
abundance: .
d_gene: TRBD1

CDR3nt: TGTGCCAGCTCACCACCGTCAGGGGGCGGGAGTGAAGCTTTCTTT
CDR3aa: CASSPPSGGGSEAFF
v_gene: TRBV18
j_gene: TRBJ1-1
abundance: .
d_gene: TRBD1

CDR3nt: TGTGCCAGCAGCCTACGGAGAGGGACTAATCAGCCCCAGCATTTT
CDR3aa: CASSLRRGTNQPQHF
v_gene: TRBV6-5
j_gene: TRBJ1-5
abundance: .
d_gene: .

CDR3nt: TGCAGCGGGGCACTAGTTCGGGGGGAAGAGCAGTTCTTC
CDR3aa: CSGALVRGEEQFF
v_gene: TRBV29-1
j_gene: TRBJ2-1
abundance: .
d_gene: TRBD2

CDR3nt: TGTGCCAGCAGTCGGGACAGTATAACTAATGAAAAACTGTTTTTT
CDR3aa: CASSRDSITNEKLFF
v_gene: TRBV2
j_gene: TRBJ1-4
abundance: .
d_gene: TRBD1

CDR3nt: TGTGCCACCAGCAGAGGCTCCGGGGGATCTAGCACAGATACGCAGTATTTT
CDR3aa: CATSRGSGGSSTDTQYF
v_gene: TRBV15
j_gene: TRBJ2-3
abundance: .
d_gene: .

CDR3nt: TGTGCCAGCAGCCCGACAGGCTACACTGAAGCTTTCTTT
CDR3aa: CASSPTGYTEAFF
v_gene: TRBV3-1/TRBV3-2
j_gene: TRBJ1-1
abundance: .
d_gene: .

CDR3nt: TGCGCCAGCAGTCACTCGCAAAACACTGAAGCTTTCTTT
CDR3aa: CASSHSQNTEAFF
v_gene: TRBV5-1
j_gene: TRBJ1-1
abundance: .
d_gene: .

CDR3nt: TGTGCCAGCACCCAGGGTGCTGAAGCTTTCTTT
CDR3aa: CASTQGAEAFF
v_gene: TRBV6-5
j_gene: TRBJ1-1
abundance: .
d_gene: .

CDR3nt: TGTGCCAGCTCACCGGGACAGGACGACGGGGAGCTGTTTTTT
CDR3aa: CASSPGQDDGELFF
v_gene: TRBV18
j_gene: TRBJ2-2
abundance: few
d_gene: TRBD1

CDR3nt: TGTGCCAGCAGCACAGGACAGGCTTATGAAAAACTGTTTTTT
CDR3aa: CASSTGQAYEKLFF
v_gene: TRBV9
j_gene: TRBJ1-4
abundance: many
d_gene: TRBD1

CDR3nt: TGTGCCAGCAGTTTACGAAAACAGGGCGCAGATACGCAGTATTTT
CDR3aa: CASSLRKQGADTQYF
v_gene: TRBV28
j_gene: TRBJ2-3
abundance: .
d_gene: .

CDR3nt: TGTGCCAGCAGGACGGGGACTGAAGCTTTCTTT
CDR3aa: CASRTGTEAFF
v_gene: TRBV6-5
j_gene: TRBJ1-1
abundance: .
d_gene: .